This entry lists 15 T cell receptor beta chains sequenced from one sample in a study of blood T cell repertoires in COVID-19. Libraries were prepared by immunoSEQ multiplex PCR; TCRdb keeps only in-frame clonotypes and omits some of them. The sample includes about 220,000 clones, 70% to 90% of them seen just once. Sequencing used peripheral blood. The source is a man aged 45 to 65 who had recovered from COVID-19.

The gene calls are TRBV19 and TRBJ2-7, with 14 bases fitting TRBD2. This CDR3 has 16 residues. Losses at the gene ends were 3 bases for V and 6 bases for J; bases not matched to a gene: 7. Germline V CDR1 and CDR2: LNHDA, SQIVND (reference sequence). The CDR3 loop is CASSIAGLAGGGEQYF. In DNA, the CDR3 is TGTGCCAGTAGTATTGCAGGACTAGCGGGAGGCGGCGAGCAGTACTTC. Using reference TRBV19 and TRBJ2-7 for the parts outside the CDR3, the full variable domain is DGGITQSPKYLFRKEGQNVTLSCEQNLNHDAMYWYRQDPGQGLRLIYYSQIVNDFQKGDIAEGYSVSREKKESFPLTVTSAQKNPTAFYLCASSIAGLAGGGEQYFGPGTRLTVT.

J is TRBJ2-3 and V is TRBV6-5, with 13 nucleotides matching TRBD2. Germline CDR1 reads MNHEY; CDR2 reads SVGAGI. The CDR3 is 16 amino acids. The V segment lost 4 bases and the J segment 4 bases; nucleotides outside the gene matches: 5. This chain's CDR3 is CASSFGLAGVSDTQYF. CDR3 nucleotides: TGTGCCAGCAGTTTTGGACTAGCGGGAGTGTCAGATACGCAGTATTTT.

Notes on this clone: A junction end diverges from the germline sequence, so it may reflect a read error. The CDR3 spells CASSLALGDRNDF. CDR3 coding DNA: TGTGCCAGCAGCTTAGCGCTAGGGGACAGAAACGACTTC. J is TRBJ2-7 and V is TRBV7-9; 7 bases align to TRBD1. CDR3 length equals 13 residues. Per the germline V gene, CDR1 is SEHNR and CDR2 is FQNEAQ (reference sequence).

The chain carries TRBV28 and TRBJ2-5; 9 nucleotides match TRBD1. V was pared by 6 bases and J by 3 bases, with 2 bases of the junction left unmatched. CDR1 is MDHEN, CDR2 SYDVKM, per germline. This CDR3 comprises 13 residues. The CDR3 DNA reads TGTGCCAGCAGGACAGGGGGGGAAGAGACCCAGTACTTC. Residues: CASRTGGEETQYF.

The chain has TRBV28 and TRBJ2-3; tentatively, D is TRBD1 (7 bases). Germline CDR1 is MDHEN and CDR2 is SYDVKM. The CDR3 is made up of 15 amino acids. Deletions cut 6 bases from V and 1 base from J, with 14 bases between. Here the CDR3 DNA reads TGTGCCAGCAGACGGAGGGGGACAGGCACAGATACGCAGTATTTT. Residues: CASRRRGTGTDTQYF.

The chain combines TRBV7-2 with TRBJ1-5; D not resolved. There are 15 residues in the CDR3. V dropped 1 base and J dropped 2 bases, with 9 bases sitting between them. Germline assignment: CDR1 SGHTA and CDR2 FQGNSA. The CDR3 loop reads CASSLVRFGNQPQHF. The CDR3 nucleotides read TGTGCCAGCAGCTTAGTCAGGTTTGGCAATCAGCCCCAGCATTTT.

The chain uses TRBV6-1 and TRBJ2-6; D ambiguous. This CDR3 contains 19 residues. Germline CDR1 and CDR2: MNHNS and SASEGT. V was trimmed by 2 bases and J by 0 bases, leaving 17 bases between them. The CDR3 sequence: CASSESRWQAFSGANVLTF. The DNA of the CDR3 is TGTGCCAGCAGTGAAAGTCGGTGGCAGGCCTTCTCTGGGGCCAACGTCCTGACTTTC.

The CDR3 sequence: CATSTGLATTGELFF. Written as DNA, the CDR3 is TGTGCCACCAGCACGGGACTAGCGACCACCGGGGAGCTGTTTTTT. The chain combines TRBV15 with TRBJ2-2; 10 nucleotides align to TRBD2. Trimming at V came to 4 bases and at J to 4 bases, leaving 3 bases not matched to a gene. Germline V CDR1 and CDR2: LNHNV, YYDKDF (reference sequence). The CDR3 covers 15 residues.

The V and J genes are TRBV29-1 and TRBJ2-7, with TRBD2 as a possible D gene (5 bases). From germline, CDR1 is SQVTM and CDR2 ANQGSEA. The CDR3 consists of 12 residues. Between the trimmed V and J ends, which lost 7 bases and 3 bases, there was a span of 13 bases. The CDR3 nucleotides read TGCAGCGCCTCGGGGAGTATCTACGAGCAGTACTTC. Its protein product is CSASGSIYEQYF.

This chain uses TRBV6-6 with TRBJ2-1; 13 bases fit TRBD2. V trimming: 0 bases; J trimming: 5 bases; junction bases outside the gene matches: 1. This CDR3 spans 16 amino acids. Germline values: CDR1 MNHNY, CDR2 SVGAGI (reference sequence). This chain's CDR3 is CASSYSGLAGNNEQFF. The CDR3 DNA reads as TGTGCCAGCAGTTACTCGGGACTAGCGGGAAACAATGAGCAGTTCTTC.

The chain couples TRBV5-1 to TRBJ2-3; D not certain. V lost 1 base and J lost 5, with 5 bases in between. Germline V CDR1 and CDR2: SGHRS, YFSETQ. The CDR3 runs to 12 residues. Here the CDR3 reads CASSLIGDTQYF. The CDR3 DNA reads TGCGCCAGCAGCTTGATCGGAGATACGCAGTATTTT.

V usage is TRBV27 and J usage is TRBJ1-5, with D maybe TRBD1 (5 bases). The CDR3 contains 17 residues. Trimming removed 7 bases from V and 2 bases from J, with 21 bases in between. Per germline, CDR1 MNHEY and CDR2 SMNVEV (reference sequence). CDR3 in DNA: TGTGCCAGCATGCCCCTTCAGGGATTAGAGGGCAATCAGCCCCAGCATTTT. Translation gives CASMPLQGLEGNQPQHF.

The chain uses TRBV6-2 or TRBV6-3 and TRBJ1-4; D possibly corresponds to TRBD1 (5 bases). The V and J ends lost 6 bases and 0 bases respectively, with 11 bases between them. In germline, CDR1 is MNHEY, CDR2 SVGEGT. This CDR3 has 15 amino acids. The CDR3 is CASSKEGATNEKLFF. The CDR3 DNA reads TGTGCCAGCAGCAAAGAAGGGGCAACTAATGAAAAACTGTTTTTT.

This clone showed up just once. The V and J genes are TRBV28 and TRBJ1-2; maybe TRBD1 (6 bases). The V end was cut by 5 bases, the J end by 1 base, with 14 bases between. The CDR3 runs 15 residues. The germline V gene has CDR1 MDHEN and CDR2 SYDVKM. CDR3 amino acids: CASSPRQADNYGYTF. DNA for the CDR3: TGTGCCAGCAGTCCCCGACAGGCGGATAACTATGGCTACACCTTC.

Of note for this clone: Other nucleotide sequences in the sample specify the same CDR3. V and J are TRBV2 and TRBJ2-7; 7 nucleotides align to TRBD1. Germline CDR1 and CDR2: SNHLY and FYNNEI. Trimming took 6 bases from V and 4 from J; bases not matched to a gene: 3. The CDR3 totals 12 residues. The CDR3 DNA reads as TGTGCCAGCAGCACAGGGGCGTACGAGCAGTACTTC. The encoded protein is CASSTGAYEQYF. The full variable domain, rest sourced from reference TRBV2 and TRBJ2-7, is EPEVTQTPSHQVTQMGQEVILRCVPISNHLYFYWYRQILGQKVEFLVSFYNNEISEKSEIFDDQFSVERPDGSNFTLKIRSTKLEDSAMYFCASSTGAYEQYFGPGTRLTVT.